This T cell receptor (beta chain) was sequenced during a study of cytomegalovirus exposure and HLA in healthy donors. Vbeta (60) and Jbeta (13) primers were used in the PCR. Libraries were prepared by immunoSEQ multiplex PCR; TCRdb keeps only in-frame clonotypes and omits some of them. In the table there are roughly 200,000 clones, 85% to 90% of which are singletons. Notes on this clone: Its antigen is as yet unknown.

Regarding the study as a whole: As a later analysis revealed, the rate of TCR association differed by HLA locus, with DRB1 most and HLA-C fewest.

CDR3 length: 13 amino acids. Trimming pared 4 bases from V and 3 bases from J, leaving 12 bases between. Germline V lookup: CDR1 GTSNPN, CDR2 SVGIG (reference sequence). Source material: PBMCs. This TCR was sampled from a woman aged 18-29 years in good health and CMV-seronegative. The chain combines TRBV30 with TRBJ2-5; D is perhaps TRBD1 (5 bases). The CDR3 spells CAWKGRAEETQYF. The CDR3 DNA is TGTGCCTGGAAGGGCAGGGCGGAAGAGACCCAGTACTTC. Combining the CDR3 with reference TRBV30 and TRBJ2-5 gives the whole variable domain SQTIHQWPATLVQPVGSPLSLECTVEGTSNPNLYWYRQAAGRGLQLLFYSVGIGQISSEVPQNLSASRPQDRQFILSSKKLLLSDSGFYLCAWKGRAEETQYFGPGTRLLVL.